These 13 T cell receptor beta chains came from one sample sequenced in a study of cytomegalovirus exposure and HLA in healthy donors. The PCR had 60 Vbeta and 13 Jbeta primers. Produced via immunoSEQ multiplex PCR; TCRdb's table is partial and in-frame only. The sample holds some 200,000 clones; 60% to 85% are singletons and the top ten take 15%. Sequenced sample: PBMCs. The receptor set was obtained from a man between 40 and 49 years old in good health and CMV-seronegative.

This clone was seen a few times. The J gene is TRBJ2-5, the V gene TRBV6-5; D might be TRBD2 (5 bases). CDR3 length equals 15 residues. Germline CDR1 reads MNHEY; CDR2 reads SVGAGI. Trimming removed 2 bases from V and 2 bases from J, with 12 bases in between. CDR3 region: CASSYEGRIQETQYF. CDR3 DNA sequence: TGTGCCAGCAGTTACGAGGGAAGGATTCAAGAGACCCAGTACTTC.

Points on this clone: Compared with germline, one end of the junction differs, possibly owing to a read error. The rearrangement uses TRBV5-1 and TRBJ2-2, with 8 bases aligning to TRBD1. The CDR3 covers 15 residues. Germline V CDR1 and CDR2: SGHRS, YFSETQ. The CDR3 nucleotides read TGCGTCAGCAGCCCAGGGACAGGGAACACCGGGGAGCTGTTTTTT. The encoded protein is CVSSPGTGNTGELFF.

This clone was seen only a few times. CDR3 protein: CASSEVYSNQPQHF. The CDR3 nucleotides read TGTGCCAGCAGTGAAGTCTATAGCAATCAGCCCCAGCATTTT. The rearrangement links TRBV6-1 to TRBJ1-5; D gene uncertain. Trimming removed 1 base from V and 0 bases from J, with 4 bases in between. CDR1 and CDR2 from the germline V gene are MNHNS and SASEGT. The CDR3 is 14 residues long.

This chain connects TRBV2 to TRBJ1-6, with D possibly matching TRBD1 (6 bases). This CDR3 spans 17 amino acids. Looked up from germline, CDR1 is SNHLY and CDR2 is FYNNEI. V lost 6 bases and J lost 0, with 15 bases in between. The CDR3 sequence is CASRPGQTPSYNSPLHF. DNA of the CDR3: TGTGCCAGCAGACCCGGACAGACGCCCTCCTATAATTCACCCCTCCACTTT.

V gene TRBV11-2 combines with J gene TRBJ2-1; TRBD2 agrees at 8 bases. V was pared by 1 base and J by 6 bases, with 2 bases of the junction left unmatched. Germline V lookup: CDR1 SGHAT, CDR2 FQNNGV. The CDR3 is 14 amino acids. The DNA of the CDR3 is TGTGCCAGCAGCTTAGCGGGAGGGCTCAATGAGCAGTTCTTC. Encoded protein: CASSLAGGLNEQFF.

V and J are TRBV12-5 and TRBJ2-2; 9 bases align to TRBD1. CDR3 length equals 13 residues. Trimming cost V 6 bases and J 7 bases; bases outside gene matches: 3. Germline CDR1 and CDR2: LGHNT and FRNRAP. The CDR3: CASGGQGIGELFF. Here the CDR3 DNA reads TGTGCTAGTGGGGGACAGGGTATCGGGGAGCTGTTTTTT.

The rearrangement uses TRBV28 and TRBJ2-7, with 12 bases fitting TRBD2. Trimming took 3 bases from V and 0 from J; bases not matched to a gene: 3. The CDR3 is made up of 16 amino acids. Germline V gene data show CDR1 as MDHEN and CDR2 as SYDVKM. This CDR3 reads CASSLLGLAGSYEQYF. In DNA, the CDR3 is TGTGCCAGCAGTTTGTTGGGACTAGCGGGCTCCTACGAGCAGTACTTC. Filled out from reference TRBV28 and TRBJ2-7, the complete variable domain reads DVKVTQSSRYLVKRTGEKVFLECVQDMDHENMFWYRQDPGLGLRLIYFSYDVKMKEKGDIPEGYSVSREKKERFSLILESASTNQTSMYLCASSLLGLAGSYEQYFGPGTRLTVT.

This clone is a singleton in its sample. The chain couples TRBV15 to TRBJ1-3; TRBD1 matches 7 bases. The CDR3 has 17 residues. With V trimmed by 1 base and J by 0 bases, 6 bases remained unmatched. Per the germline V gene, CDR1 is LNHNV and CDR2 is YYDKDF (reference sequence). The CDR3 nucleotides are TGTGCCACCAGCAGAGCGCCGGGACAGTACTCTGGAAACACCATATATTTT. Translation: CATSRAPGQYSGNTIYF.

J is TRBJ1-5 and V is TRBV11-2; the D is unclear. V was pared by 0 bases and J by 6 bases, with 9 bases between. The CDR3 runs 14 residues. From germline, CDR1 is SGHAT and CDR2 FQNNGV. The CDR3 DNA is TGTGCCAGCAGCTTAGATCAGGCAGGTCAGCCCCAGCATTTT. This encodes CASSLDQAGQPQHF. The full variable domain, in which reference TRBV11-2 and TRBJ1-5 provide the parts outside the CDR3, is EAGVAQSPRYKIIEKRQSVAFWCNPISGHATLYWYQQILGQGPKLLIQFQNNGVVDDSQLPKDRFSAERLKGVDSTLKIQPAKLEDSAVYLCASSLDQAGQPQHFGDGTRLSIL.

The rearrangement links TRBV6-5 to TRBJ2-4; 7 nucleotides line up with TRBD2. CDR3 length equals 15 residues. V shed 5 bases, J shed 5 bases, and the junction held 9 bases outside the gene matches. In germline, CDR1 is MNHEY, CDR2 SVGAGI. This CDR3 is CASSLTSLSENIQYF. The CDR3 DNA sequence: TGTGCCAGCAGTCTGACTAGCTTATCCGAAAACATTCAGTACTTC.

The V gene is TRBV6-1, the J gene TRBJ2-7, with TRBD2 matching 9 bases. CDR1 MNHNS and CDR2 SASEGT come from the germline V gene. The CDR3 is 14 residues long. J was trimmed by 5 bases and V by 3 bases; bases with no gene match: 5. The CDR3 bases are TGTGCCAGCAGTGACGTAGCGGGAGCCCACGAGCAGTACTTC. As protein: CASSDVAGAHEQYF.

There are a few counts of this clone. The chain recombines TRBV2 with TRBJ2-2; D is possibly TRBD2 (6 bases). Per the germline V gene, CDR1 is SNHLY and CDR2 is FYNNEI. The ends were cut back, 7 bases at V and 3 bases at J, with 12 bases in the middle. The CDR3 extends over 14 amino acids. The CDR3 DNA reads as TGTGCCAGCACCCCCCGGAGGGACACCGGGGAGCTGTTTTTT. Residues: CASTPRRDTGELFF.

This clone occurred a few times. The chain employs TRBV9 and TRBJ1-2; no clear D gene. Trimming pared 4 bases from V and 1 base from J, leaving 14 bases between. The length of the CDR3 is 15 residues. The germline gives CDR1 SGDLS, CDR2 YYNGEE. The CDR3, as DNA: TGTGCCAGCAGCCAAAAAGCCTTACTTAACTATGGCTACACCTTC. The encoded protein is CASSQKALLNYGYTF.